Listed below are T cell receptor beta chains from one sample, sequenced in a study of T-cell reconstitution after alpha-beta-depleted transplantation in children. TCRdb passed the PCR reads through MiXCR, listing each CDR3 protein once. The sample records more than 200,000 distinct CDR3 sequences, under 8.5% being singletons. The starting material was PBMCs, mostly from graft donor cells, obtained 360 days after TCRalphabeta/CD19-depleted stem cell transplant. The receptors here all came from a male patient between 2 and 10 years old who had a stem cell transplant for acute myeloid leukemia, so the T cells may come from the graft donor. The CDR3 runs from the conserved cysteine through the conserved F or W. The order of the fields is clone size, V gene, J gene, D gene, CDR3 DNA, CDR3 protein. The D gene is left open where the match is weak. Some rows mark clone size as missing; the rest say once, few, many or name a class of expanded clone.

many	TRBV20-1	TRBJ1-1	-	TGCAGTGCTGATCTCCTAAAGACGAAGGAGAACACTGAAGCTTTCTTT	CSADLLKTKENTEAFF
many	TRBV18	TRBJ2-1	TRBD2	TGTGCCAGCTCACCATCGGCGGGAGAGCTTTACAATGAGCAGTTCTTC	CASSPSAGELYNEQFF
many	TRBV18	TRBJ2-3	-	TGTGCCAGCTCACCAAACAGGGTGACAGATACGCAGTATTTT	CASSPNRVTDTQYF
many	TRBV30	TRBJ2-5	-	TGTGCCTGGAGTGTAGGACCGCCTCCGGACCGGGAGACCCAGTACTTC	CAWSVGPPPDRETQYF
few	TRBV6-1	TRBJ2-2	-	TGTGCCAGCAGTGAAAGGTCGGGACTGACGAACACCGGGGAGCTGTTTTTT	CASSERSGLTNTGELFF
-	TRBV30	TRBJ2-1	-	TGTGCCTGGAGTGTAGGGAGAGGGTACAATGAGCAGTTCTTC	CAWSVGRGYNEQFF
many	TRBV5-5	TRBJ2-7	TRBD1	TGTGCCAGCAGCCTATGGCGGACAGGGTTCTCCTACGAGCAGTACTTC	CASSLWRTGFSYEQYF
-	TRBV4-3	TRBJ2-7	-	TGCGCCAGCAGCCCAGGTGGGACCAGCTCCTACGAGCAGTACTTC	CASSPGGTSSYEQYF
-	TRBV27	TRBJ2-5	-	TGTGCCAGCAGTTTAGGTGTTGGGGGCCGAGGAGAGACCCAGTACTTC	CASSLGVGGRGETQYF
many	TRBV5-1	TRBJ2-3	TRBD2	TGCGCCAGCAGCCACGGGGGGACCACAGATACGCAGTATTTT	CASSHGGTTDTQYF
few	TRBV20-1	TRBJ2-5	-	TGCAGTGCTAGTCCAGGGGGGGAAGAGACCCAGTACTTC	CSASPGGEETQYF
-	TRBV7-2	TRBJ2-3	TRBD2	TGTGCCAGCGCCCGGACTAGCGGCACAGATACGCAGTATTTT	CASARTSGTDTQYF
many	TRBV7-2	TRBJ2-5	-	TGTGCCAGCAGCTTGGGACAACTACTCCAAGAGACCCAGTACTTC	CASSLGQLLQETQYF
many	TRBV19	TRBJ1-1	-	TGTGCCAGTAAGGTTGGGGAAATGAACACTGAAGCTTTCTTT	CASKVGEMNTEAFF
few	TRBV10-3	TRBJ2-2	-	TGTGCCATCATGAACACCGGGGAGCTGTTTTTT	CAIMNTGELFF
many	TRBV24-1	TRBJ2-3	-	TGTGCCACCGGTACCCACGAAGATACGCAGTATTTT	CATGTHEDTQYF
-	TRBV7-2	TRBJ2-5	TRBD2	TGTGCCAGCAGCTTAAGGCGGGAGGGCCAAGAGACCCAGTACTTC	CASSLRREGQETQYF
few	TRBV5-5	TRBJ1-5	-	TGTGCCAGCAGGAAGGGGACTAGCAATCAGCCCCAGCATTTT	CASRKGTSNQPQHF
many	TRBV7-9	TRBJ1-3	-	TGTGCCAGCAGCTTCGAGGTTCTGGCGGGAAACACCATATATTTT	CASSFEVLAGNTIYF
many	TRBV11-3	TRBJ2-1	-	TGTGCCAGCAGCTTAGATAGATCGGCTAGTAATTACAATGAGCAGTTCTTC	CASSLDRSASNYNEQFF
-	TRBV20-1	TRBJ2-2	-	TGCAGTGCTAGAGATTTAGGGCGGATCGGGGAGCTGTTTTTT	CSARDLGRIGELFF
many	TRBV12-3/TRBV12-4	TRBJ1-1	-	TGTGCCAGCAGGCCGGGACTCACGAACACTGAAGCTTTCTTT	CASRPGLTNTEAFF